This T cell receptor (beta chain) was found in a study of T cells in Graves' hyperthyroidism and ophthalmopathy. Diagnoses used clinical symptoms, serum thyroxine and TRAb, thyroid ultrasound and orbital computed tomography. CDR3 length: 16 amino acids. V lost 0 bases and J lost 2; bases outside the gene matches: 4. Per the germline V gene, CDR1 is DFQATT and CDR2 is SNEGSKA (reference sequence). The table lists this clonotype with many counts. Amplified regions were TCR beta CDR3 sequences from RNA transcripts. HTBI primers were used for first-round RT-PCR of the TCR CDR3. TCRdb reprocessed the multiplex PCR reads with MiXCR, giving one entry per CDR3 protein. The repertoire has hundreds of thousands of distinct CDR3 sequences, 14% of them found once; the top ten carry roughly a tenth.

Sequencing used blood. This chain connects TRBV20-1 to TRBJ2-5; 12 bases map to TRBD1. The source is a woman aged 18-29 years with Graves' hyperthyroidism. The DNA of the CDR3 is TGCAGTGCTAGAGATTGGGGACAGGGGGCGCAAGAGACCCAGTACTTC. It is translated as CSARDWGQGAQETQYF.